Presented here are 27 T cell receptor beta chains from one specimen sequenced in a study of spatial heterogeneity in lung cancer (dated by TCRdb to about 2019). In light of the paper, this sample's time point label describes: sample taken at primary tumor resection. Library prep was done by 5' RACE. Sequencing relied on a NextSeq 500. Clones were called with MiXCR by TCRdb after fastp trimmed the public reads at Q25, and only in-frame beta chains were retained. Identical CDR3 proteins give one entry, which carries the most common genes and DNA. The sample table shows roughly 10,000 distinct CDR3 sequences, and approximately 5.8% are seen once. The top ten hold 28% of the sample. Sequenced here: PBMCs, sampled at surgery. These receptors were collected from a male donor with early-stage non-small cell lung cancer.

This clonotype was counted a few times. The chain joins TRBV5-1 to TRBJ2-3, with D uncertain. V was pared by 3 bases and J by 5 bases, with 13 bases between. CDR1 SGHRS and CDR2 YFSETQ come from the germline V gene. The CDR3 totals 14 residues. The DNA of the CDR3 is TGCGCCAGCAGCTCCCGTCCGACGGTAGATACGCAGTATTTT. Translating gives CASSSRPTVDTQYF.

This clonotype was counted at least ten times. This chain links TRBV3-1 with TRBJ1-1; D not resolved. V gave up 0 bases and J gave up 1 base, with 6 bases separating them. This CDR3 spans 14 amino acids. Germline V gene sequence: CDR1 LGHDT, CDR2 YNNKEL (reference sequence). This CDR3 reads CASSQDAGNTEAFF. The CDR3 nucleotides read TGTGCCAGCAGCCAAGATGCCGGGAACACTGAAGCTTTCTTT. The complete variable domain, with remaining parts taken from reference TRBV3-1 and TRBJ1-1, reads DTAVSQTPKYLVTQMGNDKSIKCEQNLGHDTMYWYKQDSKKFLKIMFSYNNKELIINETVPNRFSPKSPDKAHLNLHINSLELGDSAVYFCASSQDAGNTEAFFGQGTRLTVV.

This clonotype was recorded at least ten times. The chain carries TRBV23-1 and TRBJ1-1, with D unclear. TRBV23-1 falls under the ORF class, with uncertain function. The CDR3 is 12 amino acids. Trimming took off 7 bases at V and 14 bases at J, with 20 bases between the two ends. The CDR3 sequence is CASKPRQPNPFF. The CDR3 DNA follows: TGCGCCAGCAAGCCCCGGCAACCCAATCCGTTCTTT.

V usage is TRBV20-1 and J usage is TRBJ2-7, with TRBD2 as a possible D gene (6 bases). This CDR3 has 13 amino acids. Germline CDR1 reads DFQATT; CDR2 reads SNEGSKA (reference sequence). V was cut by 3 bases and J by 5 bases, with 14 bases left in between. The CDR3 loop reads CSASGGNRNEQYF. As DNA, the CDR3 is TGCAGTGCTAGTGGGGGGAACCGGAACGAGCAGTACTTC.

This clonotype is classed as medium-sized. This chain uses TRBV6-4 with TRBJ1-1; D call uncertain. V was clipped by 0 bases and J by 0 bases, with 23 bases between them. Germline CDR1 MRHNA, CDR2 SNTAGT. This CDR3 spans 20 amino acids. This chain's CDR3 is CASSDSKEPLDFDMNTEAFF. The DNA for the CDR3 is TGTGCCAGCAGTGACTCGAAGGAACCCCTCGACTTCGACATGAACACTGAAGCTTTCTTT.

The table lists this clonotype with many counts. The rearrangement uses TRBV20-1 and TRBJ2-7; D remains unclear. CDR1 is DFQATT and CDR2 is SNEGSKA in the germline V gene (reference sequence). CDR3 length: 12 residues. Trimming took 4 bases from V and 2 from J, leaving 9 bases between them. The chain's CDR3 is CSATTETYEQYF. For the CDR3, the DNA is TGCAGTGCTACAACAGAGACCTACGAGCAGTACTTC.

This clonotype is labeled medium-sized. CDR3 loop: CASSTGTGIGGDTDTQYF. Written as DNA, the CDR3 is TGTGCCAGCAGTACCGGGACAGGGATAGGGGGGGACACAGATACGCAGTATTTT. The chain uses TRBV28 and TRBJ2-3; 9 bases are shared with TRBD1. Germline loops: CDR1 MDHEN, CDR2 SYDVKM. V dropped 5 bases and J dropped 2; count of bases not matched to a gene: 14. The CDR3 covers 18 residues.

The gene calls are TRBV10-3 and TRBJ2-3, with TRBD2 matching 16 bases. V lost 7 bases, J lost 0 bases, and 7 bases stayed unmatched. The CDR3 contains 18 residues. Per germline, CDR1 ENHRY and CDR2 SYGVKD. CDR3 sequence (DNA): TGTGCCATCAAACCGGGACTAGCGGGAGGGTCTAGCACAGATACGCAGTATTTT. Encoded protein: CAIKPGLAGGSSTDTQYF.

The chain combines TRBV5-4 with TRBJ2-7; 14 nucleotides align to TRBD2. Germline lookup yields CDR1 SGHNT and CDR2 YYREEE (reference sequence). This CDR3 has 16 residues. With 4 bases clipped from V and 5 bases from J, the junction kept 8 bases outside the gene matches. The CDR3 here is CASSPGGLAGGDEQYF. The CDR3 nucleotides read TGTGCCAGCAGCCCGGGAGGACTAGCGGGAGGTGACGAGCAGTACTTC.

This clonotype was found a few times. The V and J genes are TRBV7-6 and TRBJ2-1; D not certain. The CDR3 is 13 residues long. The germline V gene encodes CDR1 SGHVS and CDR2 FNYEAQ. Trimming cost V 4 bases and J 8 bases, with 12 bases left between them. CDR3 in amino acids: CASSSVPTHEQFF. As DNA, the CDR3 is TGTGCCAGCAGCTCCGTGCCAACCCATGAGCAGTTCTTC.

This clonotype was picked up many times. The chain recombines TRBV20-1 with TRBJ2-1; TRBD2 matches at 9 bases. J lost 3 bases, V lost 5 bases, and 5 bases had no gene match. From germline, CDR1 is DFQATT and CDR2 SNEGSKA (reference sequence). This CDR3 spans 14 amino acids. CDR3 nucleotides: TGCAGTGCTCCCCTAGCGGGGAGCTACAATGAGCAGTTCTTC. Its protein product is CSAPLAGSYNEQFF.

This clonotype was seen a few times. V gene TRBV6-5 combines with J gene TRBJ2-7; D is unresolved. V was pared by 5 bases and J by 2 bases, with 10 bases between. The CDR3 covers 13 residues. CDR1 and CDR2 from the germline V gene are MNHEY and SVGAGI. The CDR3, as DNA: TGTGCCAGCAGTACCCGGAGTACCTACGAGCAGTACTTC. This sequence encodes CASSTRSTYEQYF.

This clonotype came up many times. V is TRBV5-5 and J is TRBJ2-7; 12 bases fit TRBD2. The CDR3 extends over 17 amino acids. Trimming removed 5 bases from V and 0 bases from J; junction bases left unmatched: 9. Germline CDR1 SGHKS, CDR2 YYEKEE (reference sequence). CDR3 region: CASSRATSGSLSYEQYF. The CDR3 nucleotides read TGTGCCAGCAGTAGAGCGACTAGCGGGAGCCTCTCCTACGAGCAGTACTTC.

The sample holds many counts of this clonotype. V usage is TRBV7-2 and J usage is TRBJ2-3; 7 bases are shared with TRBD2. The germline V gene has CDR1 SGHTA and CDR2 FQGNSA. V trimming: 3 bases; J trimming: 3 bases; junction bases outside the gene matches: 3. This CDR3 spans 14 amino acids. The CDR3 here is CASSFWTRTDTQYF. In DNA form, the CDR3 reads TGTGCCAGCAGCTTTTGGACTAGAACAGATACGCAGTATTTT.

This clonotype has a count of ten or more. V usage is TRBV6-1 and J usage is TRBJ2-5; no firm D call. The V and J ends lost 6 bases and 5 bases respectively, with 13 bases between them. The CDR3 spans 13 residues. CDR1 is MNHNS and CDR2 is SASEGT in the germline V gene. In nucleotides, the CDR3 is TGTGCCAGCAGGGCTTTTAGTAGTGAGACCCAGTACTTC. Protein product: CASRAFSSETQYF.

The sample holds a few counts of this clonotype. This rearrangement joins TRBV20-1 to TRBJ1-2, with no clear D. This CDR3 comprises 13 residues. Trimming took 3 bases from V and 0 from J, leaving 8 bases between them. Germline loops: CDR1 DFQATT, CDR2 SNEGSKA (reference sequence). CDR3 in amino acids: CSASTPTNYGYTF. CDR3 bases: TGCAGTGCTAGTACGCCAACTAACTATGGCTACACCTTC.

This chain joins TRBV20-1 and TRBJ1-1; D is ambiguous. The CDR3 consists of 15 residues. Per germline, CDR1 DFQATT and CDR2 SNEGSKA (reference sequence). Trimming cost V 2 bases and J 8 bases, with 21 bases left between them. CDR3 in amino acids: CSARLAGGNSREAFF. The CDR3 DNA sequence: TGCAGTGCTAGATTGGCGGGAGGGAACAGCAGGGAAGCTTTCTTT.

This chain uses TRBV21-1 with TRBJ2-7; the table calls TRBD1, which could not be checked here. TRBV21-1 is a documented pseudogene. This CDR3 has 15 amino acids. In nucleotides, the CDR3 is TGTGCCAGCAGCAAAGAGAAAGAGGGGGCCTACGAGCAGTACTTC. This sequence encodes CASSKEKEGAYEQYF.

This clonotype is deemed medium-sized (0.01 to 0.1%). The rearrangement links TRBV6-2 or TRBV6-3 to TRBJ2-7, with a possible D match to TRBD2 (6 bases). Germline V gives CDR1 MNHEY, CDR2 SVGEGT. V was clipped by 8 bases and J by 3 bases, with 11 bases between them. The CDR3 loop spans 12 amino acids. The CDR3 DNA reads as TGTGCCAGCCGGGAGACTAGCTACGAGCAGTACTTC. This sequence encodes CASRETSYEQYF.

Relative to its sample, this clonotype is medium-sized. The chain couples TRBV28 to TRBJ2-1, with no clear D. CDR3 length: 14 residues. Per germline, CDR1 MDHEN and CDR2 SYDVKM. V gave up 2 bases and J gave up 1 base, with 6 bases separating them. CDR3: CASSLADSYNEQFF. The CDR3 bases are TGTGCCAGCAGTTTAGCCGATTCCTACAATGAGCAGTTCTTC.

This clonotype is deemed medium-sized (0.01 to 0.1%). Sequence at one end of the junction differs from germline and may be a read error. This sequence joins TRBV7-2 and TRBJ2-1; TRBD2 matches at 11 bases. Germline V gene data show CDR1 as SGHTA and CDR2 as FQGNSA. CDR3 length: 15 amino acids. The CDR3 DNA is TGTGCCAGCAGCGTAGCGGGAGGGCCCTCTAATGAGCAGTTCTTC. Translation gives CASSVAGGPSNEQFF.

This clonotype was observed many times. The chain employs TRBV6-5 and TRBJ2-5; D perhaps matches TRBD2 (5 bases). Germline CDR1 reads MNHEY; CDR2 reads SVGAGI. The CDR3 spans 13 residues. V shed 10 bases and J shed 4 bases, with 16 bases lying between them. The chain's CDR3 is CATFGLARETQYF. The CDR3 DNA is TGTGCCACCTTTGGGTTAGCGAGAGAGACCCAGTACTTC.

Details on this clonotype: A much larger clone lies a single base off, so this may be a read error. The V and J genes are TRBV27 and TRBJ2-5, with D tentatively TRBD1 or TRBD2 (5 bases each). The CDR3 is 17 residues long. The germline V gene encodes CDR1 MNHEY and CDR2 SMNVEV (reference sequence). The DNA for the CDR3 is TGTCCCAGCAGTTTATCCTACTCGGGACGGAGTTTTAGGGACCAGTACTTC. As protein: CPSSLSYSGRSFRDQYF.

This clonotype was detected a few times. The chain carries TRBV28 and TRBJ1-6; perhaps TRBD1 as D (5 bases). Trimming stripped 11 bases from V and 10 bases from J, with 15 bases between. The CDR3 sequence is 12 residues long. CDR1 and CDR2 from the germline V gene are MDHEN and SYDVKM. CDR3 region: CAGQGPGSPLHF. CDR3 DNA sequence: TGTGCCGGCCAGGGACCCGGATCACCCCTCCACTTT.

Judged by abundance, this clonotype is medium-sized. The V gene is TRBV5-1, the J gene TRBJ2-2; a possible D gene is TRBD2 (5 bases). V was clipped by 4 bases and J by 4 bases, with 8 bases between them. The CDR3 spans 13 residues. Germline values: CDR1 SGHRS, CDR2 YFSETQ. The chain's CDR3 is CASSQTSTGELFF. The CDR3 DNA follows: TGCGCCAGCAGCCAAACTAGCACCGGGGAGCTGTTTTTT.

This clonotype was detected many times. J is TRBJ1-5 and V is TRBV7-9, with D unresolved. Germline CDR1 SEHNR, CDR2 FQNEAQ (reference sequence). The CDR3 is 13 amino acids. The V and J ends lost 5 bases and 3 bases respectively, with 8 bases between them. The CDR3 spells CASSPGYNQPQHF. The CDR3 DNA sequence: TGTGCCAGCAGCCCGGGGTACAATCAGCCCCAGCATTTT.

This clonotype has a handful of counts. This chain uses TRBV28 with TRBJ2-7; the D call may be TRBD1 or TRBD2 (5 bases each). Germline V gene sequence: CDR1 MDHEN, CDR2 SYDVKM. Trimming shortened V by 1 base and J by 2 bases, and 18 bases separated the two germline ends. CDR3 length: 17 residues. CDR3: CASSLYRGMDTPYEQYF. CDR3 DNA sequence: TGTGCCAGCAGTTTATATCGGGGAATGGACACTCCCTACGAGCAGTACTTC.